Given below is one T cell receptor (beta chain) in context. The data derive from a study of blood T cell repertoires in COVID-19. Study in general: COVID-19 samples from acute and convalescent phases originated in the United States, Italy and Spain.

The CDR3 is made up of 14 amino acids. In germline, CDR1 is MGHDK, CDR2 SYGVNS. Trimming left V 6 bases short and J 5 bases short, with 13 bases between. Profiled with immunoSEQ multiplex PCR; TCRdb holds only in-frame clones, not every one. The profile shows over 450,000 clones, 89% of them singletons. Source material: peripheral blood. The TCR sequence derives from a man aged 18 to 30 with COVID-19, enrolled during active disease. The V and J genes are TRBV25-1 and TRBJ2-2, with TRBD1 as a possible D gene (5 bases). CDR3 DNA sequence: TGTGCCAGCAGAGGACCTGCAGGGACCGGGGAGCTGTTTTTT. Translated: CASRGPAGTGELFF.